This T cell receptor beta chain was sequenced for a study of T cell responses to AZD1222 COVID-19 vaccine. Clones were sequenced by immunoSEQ multiplex PCR, and TCRdb holds only the in-frame ones, with some missing. The sample carries 150,000 to 250,000 clones, under 95% recorded once. Only one count was recorded for this clone. With 0 bases clipped from V and 5 bases from J, the junction kept 6 bases outside the gene matches. The CDR3 runs 15 residues. Germline lookup yields CDR1 LGHNA and CDR2 YSLEER. V and J are TRBV4-3 and TRBJ1-1; 7 bases match TRBD1. The sequences come from peripheral blood, collected 28 days after the second AZD1222 dose. This clonotype originated in an adult who received the AZD1222 COVID-19 vaccine. CDR3 sequence reads: CASSQDSSGGTEAFF. CDR3 bases: TGCGCCAGCAGCCAAGATTCTTCAGGGGGGACTGAAGCTTTCTTT.